This T cell receptor beta chain is from a study of long-term antiretroviral therapy in people with HIV. The authors ran the immunoSEQ assay, v3.0, at survey level. The protocol was immunoSEQ multiplex PCR, while the TCRdb copy is restricted to in-frame clones and leaves out a portion. The data show some 31,000 clones, with 95% to 98% seen just once and approximately 2% held by the top ten. As to this clone: Its antigen is unknown.

Every donor contributed at least one pre-ART and at least two post-ART PBMC samples. Germline V gene lookup returns CDR1 LNHDA and CDR2 SQIVND (reference sequence). V lost 1 base, J lost 3 bases, and 7 bases lay in between. The CDR3 spans 13 residues. Study-level points and caveats: Spans of CDR3 length were tighter for HIV repertoires than for controls.

The chain links TRBV19 to TRBJ2-7, with unresolved D. The sample consisted of unsorted PBMCs, taken 7.6 years after starting antiretroviral therapy. The TCR sequence derives from a young man with HIV. CDR3 sequence: CASSIGHDYEQYF. CDR3 in DNA: TGTGCCAGTAGTATAGGACATGACTACGAGCAGTACTTC.